This T cell receptor beta chain was recorded in a study of blood T cell repertoires in COVID-19. Whole-study context: Donors in the United States, Italy and Spain gave samples during acute or convalescent COVID-19. From T cells, B-cell-depleted T cells, or PBMCs came the material, which was cDNA or gDNA.

Turning to this clone: Additional DNA sequences in this sample encode the identical CDR3.

This CDR3 contains 14 residues. The ends were cut back, 6 bases at V and 4 bases at J, with 16 bases in the middle. The V gene's germline CDR1 is MNHEY and CDR2 SVGAGI. Original processing notes: Quantification of nucleated cells was approximated via reference gene primer amplification. This table comes from immunoSEQ multiplex PCR, and its TCRdb copy is limited to in-frame clones, with some not included. The V and J calls and clone size are taken from that table; D and trimming were inferred from the DNA. The sample lists about 170,000 clones; under 90% were seen once. Sequenced material: peripheral blood. The TCR originated in a woman aged 80 or older with acute or convalescent COVID-19. The chain recombines TRBV6-5 with TRBJ2-7; tentative D call: TRBD2 (5 bases). CDR3 DNA: TGTGCCAGCAGCCCATCGGACCGCGGGTACGAGCAGTACTTC. This codes for CASSPSDRGYEQYF.